Each of the 25 T cell receptor beta chains below was sequenced from the same sample in a study of blood T cells in healthy people across ages. With a J-beta primer mix and a sample-barcoded 5' primer, a second PCR ran about 6 to 11 cycles. TCRdb reanalysed the 5' RACE reads using MiXCR and keeps one entry per CDR3 protein. The sample holds roughly 800,000 distinct CDR3 sequences, more than 45% seen once. Sequences were obtained from blood. The receptors originated from a young man in good health.

The chain is built from TRBV12-3 or TRBV12-4 and TRBJ2-7, with D possibly being TRBD1 (5 bases). Trimming stripped 3 bases from V and 5 bases from J, with 11 bases between. The CDR3 is made up of 13 amino acids. Written as DNA, the CDR3 is TGTGCCAGCAGTTTTGGTACAGGCCACGAGCAGTACTTC. The encoded protein is CASSFGTGHEQYF.

The CDR3 nucleotides are TGCAGTGCTGGGGCCCTAGGGGGAGCGGGATTAGGTGAGCAGTTCTTC. Translation: CSAGALGGAGLGEQFF. The rearrangement joins TRBV20-1 to TRBJ2-1; tentatively, D is TRBD2 (7 bases). Germline values: CDR1 DFQATT, CDR2 SNEGSKA (reference sequence). The CDR3 consists of 16 residues. The ends were cut back, 5 bases at V and 9 bases at J, with 26 bases in the middle.

This clonotype was seen a few times. The chain joins TRBV7-2 to TRBJ1-2; D is uncertain. This CDR3 is 12 amino acids long. Trimming removed 5 bases from V and 2 bases from J, with 6 bases in between. Germline CDR1 is SGHTA and CDR2 is FQGNSA. CDR3: CASSPNNYGYTF. The CDR3 nucleotides are TGTGCCAGCAGCCCGAACAACTATGGCTACACCTTC.

In its sample, this clonotype was seen a few times. This sequence joins TRBV3-1 and TRBJ1-2; D ambiguous. The CDR3 sequence is 13 residues long. The germline gives CDR1 LGHDT, CDR2 YNNKEL (reference sequence). The V and J ends lost 7 bases and 4 bases respectively, with 13 bases between them. CDR3 amino acids: CASNHDGAYGYTF. In DNA form, the CDR3 reads TGTGCCAGCAACCACGACGGTGCCTATGGCTACACCTTC.

V usage is TRBV20-1 and J usage is TRBJ1-2; perhaps TRBD1 as D (5 bases). V was shortened by 3 bases and J by 4 bases, with 15 bases between the two germline ends. This CDR3 is 14 amino acids long. In germline, CDR1 is DFQATT, CDR2 SNEGSKA (reference sequence). Here the CDR3 reads CSASEGFGIYGYTF. As DNA, the CDR3 is TGCAGTGCTAGTGAGGGGTTTGGGATCTATGGCTACACCTTC.

V usage is TRBV20-1 and J usage is TRBJ2-1, with D possibly matching TRBD2 (6 bases). Trimming pared 6 bases from V and 2 bases from J, leaving 17 bases between. CDR3 length equals 15 residues. CDR1 DFQATT and CDR2 SNEGSKA come from the germline V gene (reference sequence). CDR3 protein: CSANNRESPYNEQFF. As DNA, the CDR3 is TGCAGTGCAAACAACCGGGAGTCACCCTACAATGAGCAGTTCTTC.

V usage is TRBV28 and J usage is TRBJ2-5, with D perhaps TRBD1 (6 bases). CDR1 is MDHEN, CDR2 SYDVKM, per germline. V was cut by 4 bases and J by 5 bases, with 17 bases left in between. This CDR3 comprises 15 residues. CDR3 bases: TGTGCCAGCAGTTCCACGACAGGCGCTCGGGAGACCCAGTACTTC. It specifies CASSSTTGARETQYF.

This chain joins TRBV20-1 and TRBJ2-3; TRBD2 matches at 8 bases. V shed 6 bases, J shed 1 base, and the junction held 3 bases outside the gene matches. CDR1 DFQATT and CDR2 SNEGSKA come from the germline V gene (reference sequence). The CDR3 extends over 13 amino acids. The CDR3 DNA reads as TGCAGTGCCGGGGGGGCTCGCACAGATACGCAGTATTTT. The encoded protein is CSAGGARTDTQYF.

J is TRBJ2-7 and V is TRBV25-1; 9 nucleotides agree with TRBD1. CDR3 length: 13 amino acids. Germline trimming cut 6 bases from V and 4 bases from J; bases unmatched to any gene: 4. Germline CDR1 reads MGHDK; CDR2 reads SYGVNS. CDR3 in DNA: TGTGCCAGCAGACAGGGGGCGGGGTACGAGCAGTACTTC. It is translated as CASRQGAGYEQYF.

The J gene is TRBJ2-1, the V gene TRBV20-1; D is unclear. Trimming cost V 6 bases and J 8 bases, with 17 bases left between them. CDR1 is DFQATT, CDR2 SNEGSKA, per germline (reference sequence). The CDR3 loop spans 13 amino acids. The CDR3, as DNA: TGCAGTGCCCAACCCCCTACTAAGGATGAGCAGTTCTTC. Translated: CSAQPPTKDEQFF.

The genes are TRBV10-3 and TRBJ2-1, with D perhaps matching TRBD1 or TRBD2 (5 bases each). This CDR3 contains 11 residues. The germline V gene has CDR1 ENHRY and CDR2 SYGVKD. V dropped 6 bases and J dropped 7 bases, with 7 bases sitting between them. CDR3 coding DNA: TGTGCCATCAGGGGGGAGAATGAGCAGTTCTTC. Its protein is CAIRGENEQFF.

This clonotype was counted only a few times. The genes are TRBV6-2 or TRBV6-3 and TRBJ2-5, with TRBD2 identical over 10 bases. From germline, CDR1 is MNHEY and CDR2 SVGEGT. The CDR3 extends over 16 amino acids. V gave up 7 bases and J gave up 0 bases; unmatched junction bases: 8. The CDR3 loop reads CASKEAGGPYQETQYF. CDR3 bases: TGTGCCAGCAAAGAAGCGGGAGGGCCCTACCAAGAGACCCAGTACTTC.

The J gene is TRBJ2-1, the V gene TRBV7-2; D is undetermined. The V and J ends lost 1 base and 8 bases respectively, with 6 bases between them. This CDR3 contains 12 residues. From germline, CDR1 is SGHTA and CDR2 FQGNSA. Here the CDR3 reads CASSLVGYEQFF. The CDR3 coding sequence is TGTGCCAGCAGCTTAGTAGGGTATGAGCAGTTCTTC.

This sequence joins TRBV15 and TRBJ2-5; D might be TRBD1 (6 bases). V was clipped by 5 bases and J by 5 bases, with 12 bases between them. This CDR3 is 13 amino acids long. CDR1 LNHNV and CDR2 YYDKDF come from the germline V gene (reference sequence). CDR3 sequence reads: CATSPDSLETQYF. In nucleotides, the CDR3 is TGTGCCACCAGCCCGGACAGTTTGGAGACCCAGTACTTC.

The V and J genes are TRBV29-1 and TRBJ1-2; D is uncertain. This CDR3 spans 11 amino acids. Trimming cost V 7 bases and J 5 bases, with 11 bases left between them. Germline V gives CDR1 SQVTM, CDR2 ANQGSEA. The CDR3 here is CSGGQDYGYTF. For the CDR3, the DNA is TGCAGCGGGGGTCAGGATTATGGCTACACCTTC.

The chain recombines TRBV7-7 with TRBJ2-3; unclear D gene. Trimming pared 5 bases from V and 3 bases from J, leaving 12 bases between. The V gene's germline CDR1 is SSHAT and CDR2 FNYEAQ (reference sequence). The CDR3 covers 14 residues. This chain's CDR3 is CASSESLRTDTQYF. CDR3 in DNA: TGTGCCAGCAGCGAAAGCCTCAGGACAGATACGCAGTATTTT.

This clonotype is a singleton in its sample. The chain couples TRBV27 to TRBJ2-7, with 9 bases that match TRBD2. The J call is doubtful: the DNA matches TRBJ2-5 better. Per germline, CDR1 MNHEY and CDR2 SMNVEV (reference sequence). This CDR3 spans 16 amino acids. Here the CDR3 reads CASSNDAGGPEETQYF. Here the CDR3 DNA reads TGTGCCAGCAGTAACGATGCGGGAGGGCCTGAGGAGACCCAGTACTTC.

This sequence joins TRBV6-1 and TRBJ1-2, with 9 bases lining up with TRBD1. In germline, CDR1 is MNHNS, CDR2 SASEGT. The CDR3 is 13 amino acids. Germline trimming cut 3 bases from V and 8 bases from J; bases unmatched to any gene: 4. CDR3 loop: CASSEGQGSGYTF. The CDR3 DNA follows: TGTGCCAGCAGTGAGGGACAGGGTAGCGGCTACACCTTC.

This chain joins TRBV5-1 and TRBJ2-3; a weak D match, TRBD1 (5 bases). V lost 0 bases and J 6 bases, leaving 14 bases between the germline ends. The germline CDR1 and CDR2 sequences are SGHRS and YFSETQ. The CDR3 length is 15 residues. The CDR3 region has the DNA TGCGCCAGCAGCTTGGTTTTGAAGGGGCAGGATACGCAGTATTTT. It is translated as CASSLVLKGQDTQYF.

This rearrangement joins TRBV20-1 to TRBJ2-1; TRBD1 is a possible D gene (6 bases). CDR3 length: 15 residues. CDR1 DFQATT and CDR2 SNEGSKA come from the germline V gene (reference sequence). Between the trimmed V and J ends, which lost 5 bases and 3 bases, there was a span of 17 bases. The DNA of the CDR3 is TGCAGTGCTCTGCGGACGACAGGCTACTACAATGAGCAGTTCTTC. The encoded protein is CSALRTTGYYNEQFF.

This clonotype was observed a few times. The chain combines TRBV5-1 with TRBJ1-2; TRBD1 agrees at 9 bases. Germline trimming cut 4 bases from V and 4 bases from J; bases unmatched to any gene: 8. The germline CDR1 and CDR2 sequences are SGHRS and YFSETQ. The CDR3 totals 15 residues. CDR3 loop: CASSPRTGEGYGYTF. CDR3 bases: TGCGCCAGCAGCCCGCGGACAGGGGAGGGCTATGGCTACACCTTC.

This clonotype was counted a few times. The chain is built from TRBV6-5 and TRBJ1-1; no firm D call. Germline CDR1 is MNHEY and CDR2 is SVGAGI. The V and J ends lost 5 bases and 0 bases respectively, with 1 base between them. The CDR3 sequence is 11 residues long. CDR3: CASSMNTEAFF. DNA of the CDR3: TGTGCCAGCAGTATGAACACTGAAGCTTTCTTT.

The CDR3 region has the DNA TGTGCCACGGCCGACAGGGTCGGGGACAATGAGCAGTTCTTC. Amino acid sequence: CATADRVGDNEQFF. The chain carries TRBV10-3 and TRBJ2-1; 7 nucleotides match TRBD1. The CDR3 has 14 residues. Per germline, CDR1 ENHRY and CDR2 SYGVKD. Germline trimming cut 10 bases from V and 5 bases from J; bases unmatched to any gene: 11.

The chain employs TRBV6-5 and TRBJ2-4, with 8 bases lining up with TRBD1. The ends lost 6 bases at V and 13 bases at J; junction bases unmatched: 14. In germline, CDR1 is MNHEY, CDR2 SVGAGI. The CDR3 sequence is 14 residues long. CDR3 residues: CASRVGTGPGEQYF. The CDR3 region has the DNA TGTGCCAGCAGGGTGGGGACAGGCCCCGGGGAGCAGTACTTC.

This rearrangement joins TRBV7-2 to TRBJ1-2; tentative D call: TRBD1 (5 bases). V was shortened by 5 bases and J by 8 bases, with 12 bases between the two germline ends. CDR1 is SGHTA and CDR2 is FQGNSA in the germline V gene. The CDR3 totals 12 residues. CDR3 nucleotides: TGTGCCAGCAGCCCTTACCAGGGCGGCTACACCTTC. Translating gives CASSPYQGGYTF.